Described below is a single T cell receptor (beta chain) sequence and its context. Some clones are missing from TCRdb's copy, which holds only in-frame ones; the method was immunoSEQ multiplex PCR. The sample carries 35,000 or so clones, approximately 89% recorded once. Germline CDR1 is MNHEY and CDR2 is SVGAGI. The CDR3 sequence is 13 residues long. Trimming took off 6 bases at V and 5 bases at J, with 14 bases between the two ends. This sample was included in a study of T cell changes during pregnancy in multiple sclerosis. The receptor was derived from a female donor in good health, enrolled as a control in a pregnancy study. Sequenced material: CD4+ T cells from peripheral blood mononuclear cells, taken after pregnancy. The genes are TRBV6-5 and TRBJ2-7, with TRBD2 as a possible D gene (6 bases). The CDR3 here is CASRRGAPNEQYF. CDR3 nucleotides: TGTGCCAGCAGACGCGGGGCGCCGAACGAGCAGTACTTC.